Below are 10 T cell receptor beta chains sequenced from a single sample in a study of T cells in Graves' hyperthyroidism and ophthalmopathy (dated by TCRdb to about 2019). The library was built by means of multiplex PCR. Sequencing took place on an Illumina HiSeq 2000. The TCR beta CDR3 regions were amplified from RNA transcripts. A first-round RT-PCR of the TCR CDR3 used the HTBI primer set with the Qiagen OneStep RT-PCR kit. The public reads were reanalyzed by TCRdb: fastp trimming at Q25, MiXCR alignment, in-frame beta chains only. Each record represents a unique CDR3 protein, reported with the most common genes and DNA among its rows. The sample yields about 110,000 distinct CDR3 sequences; 15% to 20% were counted once. Clones ranked in the top ten supply roughly 40% of the sample. Input material: blood. Receptor source: a woman in her forties or fifties with Graves' hyperthyroidism.

The chain couples TRBV28 to TRBJ2-3, with 9 bases aligning to TRBD1. The CDR3 has 14 residues. Germline V gene lookup returns CDR1 MDHEN and CDR2 SYDVKM. V lost 6 bases to trimming and J lost 6 bases; unmatched junction nucleotides: 7. CDR3 coding DNA: TGTGCCAGCAGCATTGGACAGGGGAGGGATACGCAGTATTTT. Protein sequence: CASSIGQGRDTQYF. Based on the CDR3 plus reference TRBV28 and TRBJ2-3, the full variable domain is DVKVTQSSRYLVKRTGEKVFLECVQDMDHENMFWYRQDPGLGLRLIYFSYDVKMKEKGDIPEGYSVSREKKERFSLILESASTNQTSMYLCASSIGQGRDTQYFGPGTRLTVL.

This clonotype was found many times. A much more abundant neighbour one base away suggests this may be a read error. V is TRBV28 and J is TRBJ2-3, with D uncertain. This CDR3 contains 14 residues. Trimming stripped 7 bases from V and 1 base from J, with 12 bases between. Germline V gene data show CDR1 as MDHEN and CDR2 as SYDVKM. The CDR3 coding sequence is TGTGCCAGCAATTTTCCAGGCGGCACAGATACGCAGTATTTT. Amino acids: CASNFPGGTDTQYF.

Many counts were recorded for this clonotype. V gene TRBV28 combines with J gene TRBJ2-1; 8 nucleotides agree with TRBD1. With 4 bases clipped from V and 9 bases from J, the junction kept 8 bases outside the gene matches. This CDR3 has 14 amino acids. Looked up from germline, CDR1 is MDHEN and CDR2 is SYDVKM. For the CDR3, the DNA is TGTGCCAGCAGTTCTCGACAGGGGTCCGCTGAGCAGTTCTTC. Translated: CASSSRQGSAEQFF.

This clonotype was seen ten or more times. The rearrangement links TRBV3-1 to TRBJ2-7; a weak D match, TRBD2 (5 bases). Looked up from germline, CDR1 is LGHDT and CDR2 is YNNKEL (reference sequence). V was trimmed by 0 bases and J by 2 bases, leaving 23 bases between them. The CDR3 is made up of 19 amino acids. This CDR3 is CASSQDLAVEGSLTYEQYF. CDR3 bases: TGTGCCAGCAGCCAAGATCTGGCGGTCGAGGGCTCCTTAACCTACGAGCAGTACTTC.

This clonotype was recorded many times. The chain's CDR3 is CASSEALLGRETQYF. CDR3 coding DNA: TGTGCCAGCAGTGAAGCGCTTCTAGGTCGGGAGACCCAGTACTTC. This sequence joins TRBV2 and TRBJ2-5; D is undetermined. The V and J ends lost 0 bases and 5 bases respectively, with 13 bases between them. This CDR3 spans 15 amino acids. The germline V gene has CDR1 SNHLY and CDR2 FYNNEI.

V and J are TRBV6-5 and TRBJ1-1, with TRBD1 matching over 9 bases. This CDR3 comprises 14 residues. With V trimmed by 2 bases and J by 6 bases, 4 bases remained unmatched. The V gene's germline CDR1 is MNHEY and CDR2 SVGAGI. As DNA, the CDR3 is TGTGCCAGCAGTTACACAGGGGGCGCACCTGAAGCTTTCTTT. Translating gives CASSYTGGAPEAFF.

This clonotype was picked up many times. For the CDR3, the DNA is TGTGCCAGCAGCCGGGGACTAGAAAACAATGAGCAGTTCTTC. Translating it yields CASSRGLENNEQFF. The V call is TRBV3-1, the J call TRBJ2-1; 8 positions match TRBD2. The CDR3 runs 14 residues. Germline V gene data show CDR1 as LGHDT and CDR2 as YNNKEL (reference sequence). Trimming removed 4 bases from V and 5 bases from J; junction bases left unmatched: 4.

This clonotype was counted ten times or more. This chain connects TRBV19 to TRBJ2-7; no clear D. CDR1 is LNHDA and CDR2 is SQIVND in the germline V gene (reference sequence). This CDR3 spans 14 amino acids. V was clipped by 4 bases and J by 0 bases, with 10 bases between them. The CDR3 bases are TGTGCCAGTAGTAAAGGGCGGAGCTCCTACGAGCAGTACTTC. Its protein is CASSKGRSSYEQYF.

This clonotype has at least ten counts. The chain links TRBV6-6 to TRBJ2-7; the D call may be TRBD1 or TRBD2 (5 bases each). The V end was cut by 2 bases, the J end by 0 bases, with 14 bases between. The CDR3 contains 16 residues. Germline V gene lookup returns CDR1 MNHNY and CDR2 SVGAGI (reference sequence). CDR3: CASSYEPGPISYEQYV. The CDR3 bases are TGTGCCAGCAGTTACGAACCGGGACCGATCTCCTACGAGCAGTACGTC.

CDR3 coding DNA: TGTGCCAGCAGCGCGCTAGCGGGAAACTACAATGAGCAGTTCTTC. Translated: CASSALAGNYNEQFF. V is TRBV6-4 and J is TRBJ2-1; 9 bases fit TRBD2. Germline V gene data show CDR1 as MRHNA and CDR2 as SNTAGT. The CDR3 is 15 amino acids. After removal of 6 bases from V and 3 bases from J, the junction contained 6 bases not matched to a gene.